This T cell receptor (beta chain) was captured by sequencing in a study of early T cells in non-severe SARS-CoV-2 infection. Attachment of unique molecular identifiers to individual cDNA molecules was performed. TCRdb reanalysed the 5' RACE reads using MiXCR and keeps one entry per CDR3 protein. The repertoire includes 50,000 to 55,000 distinct CDR3 sequences, roughly 9.3% of them detected once, and about 15% sits in the top ten. CDR1 is SGHRS and CDR2 is YFSETQ in the germline V gene. This CDR3 has 14 residues. V lost 4 bases and J lost 6, with 16 bases in between. This receptor was obtained from an adult who was a healthcare worker with PCR-confirmed SARS-CoV-2 infection or an uninfected control (not recorded which). The chain is built from TRBV5-1 and TRBJ1-1; unclear D gene. The sequenced material came from whole blood. For the CDR3, the DNA is TGCGCCAGCAGCCAAACCCTACCCATCGCTGAAGCTTTCTTT. Translation: CASSQTLPIAEAFF.